This T cell receptor beta chain was documented in a study of blood T cells in healthy people across ages. Next came a second PCR, run for about 7 to 12 cycles, which used a sample-barcoded 5' primer along with a J-beta primer mix. TCRdb passed the 5' RACE reads through MiXCR, listing each CDR3 protein once. The table includes hundreds of thousands of distinct CDR3 sequences, about 40% detected once. This CDR3 region has 17 residues. The origin of this receptor is a woman aged 60-70 years in good health. The V call is TRBV21-1, the J call TRBJ2-3; no DNA check was done on the table's D call, TRBD1. TRBV21-1 is labeled a pseudogene. Sample: blood. This CDR3 is CASSKVAGDSSTDTQYF. CDR3 DNA: TGTGCCAGCAGCAAAGTTGCAGGGGATAGTAGCACAGATACGCAGTATTTT.